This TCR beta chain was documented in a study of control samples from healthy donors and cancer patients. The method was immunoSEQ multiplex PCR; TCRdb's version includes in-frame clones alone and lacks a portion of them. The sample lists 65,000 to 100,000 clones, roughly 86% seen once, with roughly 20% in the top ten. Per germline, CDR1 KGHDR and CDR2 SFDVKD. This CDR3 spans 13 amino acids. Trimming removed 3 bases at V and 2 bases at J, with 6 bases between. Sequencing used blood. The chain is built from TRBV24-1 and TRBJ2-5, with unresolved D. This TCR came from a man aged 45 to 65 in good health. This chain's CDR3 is CATSDLSQETQYF. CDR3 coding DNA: TGTGCCACCAGTGATCTCAGTCAAGAGACCCAGTACTTC.